The rows below give T cell receptor beta chains drawn from one sample of a study of blood T cell repertoires in COVID-19. TCRdb keeps only in-frame clones here, not all; method: immunoSEQ multiplex PCR. The table records some 200,000 clones, around 95% of them present only once. The sequenced sample was peripheral blood. Every receptor here comes from a man aged 25 to 45 with COVID-19, enrolled during active disease. The CDR3 runs from the conserved cysteine through the conserved F or W. A D gene is named only where the DNA matches it firmly.

j_call d_call v_call cdr3_aa cdr3_nt
TRBJ2-2 NA TRBV2 CASSEQGSNTGELFF TGTGCCAGCAGTGAACAGGGTTCGAACACCGGGGAGCTGTTTTTT
TRBJ1-4 TRBD1 TRBV4-1 CASRRGQNEKLFF TGCGCCAGCAGAAGGGGACAGAATGAAAAACTGTTTTTT
TRBJ1-4 NA TRBV11-2 CASSLFQGHTNEKLFF TGTGCCAGCAGCCTCTTTCAGGGTCATACTAATGAAAAACTGTTTTTT
TRBJ2-3 NA TRBV7-3 CASSLTPNGYLTDTQYF TGTGCCAGCAGCTTAACCCCTAACGGGTATCTTACAGATACGCAGTATTTT
TRBJ1-4 NA TRBV29-1 CSVEQTGFEKLFF TGCAGCGTTGAACAGACGGGGTTCGAAAAACTGTTTTTT
TRBJ1-1 NA TRBV11-2 CASSAEGLPTEAFF TGTGCCAGCAGCGCGGAGGGGTTGCCCACTGAAGCTTTCTTT
TRBJ1-3 TRBD1 TRBV5-1 CASSDRDRGLYSGNTIYF TGCGCCAGCAGCGACCGGGACAGGGGGCTATACTCTGGAAACACCATATATTTT
TRBJ1-1 NA TRBV6-5 CASSQQERNTEAFF TGTGCCAGCAGCCAACAGGAGAGAAACACTGAAGCTTTCTTT
TRBJ2-7 TRBD2 TRBV4-1 CASSQGWGSGGAEQYF TGCGCCAGCAGCCAAGGATGGGGTAGCGGGGGAGCCGAGCAGTACTTC
TRBJ1-4 TRBD1 TRBV10-2 CAPISGTGNEKLFF TGCGCCCCCATATCCGGGACAGGGAATGAAAAACTGTTTTTT
TRBJ2-2 NA TRBV5-4 CASSLERVNTGELFF TGTGCCAGCAGCTTGGAGAGGGTGAACACCGGGGAGCTGTTTTTT